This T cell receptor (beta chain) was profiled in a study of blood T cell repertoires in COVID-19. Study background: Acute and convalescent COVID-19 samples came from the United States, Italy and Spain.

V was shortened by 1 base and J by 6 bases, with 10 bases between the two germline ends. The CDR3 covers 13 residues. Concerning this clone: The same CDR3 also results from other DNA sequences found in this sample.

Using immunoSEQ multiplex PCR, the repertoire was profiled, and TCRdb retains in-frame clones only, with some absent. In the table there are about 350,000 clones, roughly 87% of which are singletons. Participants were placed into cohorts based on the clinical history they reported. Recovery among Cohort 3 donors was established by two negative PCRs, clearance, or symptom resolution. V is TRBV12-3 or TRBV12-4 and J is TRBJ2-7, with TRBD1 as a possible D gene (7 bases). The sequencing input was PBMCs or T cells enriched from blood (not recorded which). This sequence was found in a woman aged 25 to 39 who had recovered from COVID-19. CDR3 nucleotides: TGTGCCAGCAGTTTAGGACAGGGAGGCGAGCAGTACTTC. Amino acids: CASSLGQGGEQYF.